The 8 T cell receptor beta chains given below trace back to one sample, sequenced in a study of blood T cell repertoires in COVID-19. This table comes from immunoSEQ multiplex PCR, and its TCRdb copy is limited to in-frame clones, with some not included. The sample contains around 300,000 clones, approximately 86% of which appear only once. Sequenced input: peripheral blood. The receptor set was obtained from a man aged 18 to 35 with active or convalescent COVID-19.

V gene TRBV24-1 combines with J gene TRBJ1-2; D is perhaps TRBD1 (5 bases). The V gene lost 3 bases and the J gene lost 7 bases, with 14 bases spanning the gap. CDR3 length: 14 residues. The germline CDR1 and CDR2 sequences are KGHDR and SFDVKD. The CDR3 DNA is TGTGCCACCAGTGATAGCGGAGGGGTTAGTGGCTACACCTTC. Its translation: CATSDSGGVSGYTF.

The genes are TRBV20-1 and TRBJ1-1; maybe TRBD1 (5 bases). Trimming stripped 5 bases from V and 7 bases from J, with 11 bases between. The CDR3 runs to 11 residues. Germline V gene sequence: CDR1 DFQATT, CDR2 SNEGSKA (reference sequence). Here the CDR3 reads CSAGAIGEAFF. CDR3 nucleotide sequence: TGCAGTGCTGGGGCCATAGGTGAAGCTTTCTTT.

The chain employs TRBV7-9 and TRBJ2-7; D is undetermined. Trimming removed 4 bases at V and 3 bases at J, with 7 bases between. CDR1 is SEHNR and CDR2 is FQNEAQ in the germline V gene (reference sequence). The CDR3 is 12 residues long. CDR3 bases: TGTGCCAGCAGCTCCTTAGACTACGAGCAGTACTTC. This gives the protein CASSSLDYEQYF.

The rearrangement uses TRBV2 and TRBJ2-1; 10 bases fit TRBD1. Trimming took 6 bases from V and 5 from J; bases not matched to a gene: 4. The CDR3 extends over 14 amino acids. Germline CDR1 is SNHLY and CDR2 is FYNNEI. The CDR3 DNA sequence: TGTGCCAGCAGCCGACAGGGGGCCAACAATGAGCAGTTCTTC. Its translation is CASSRQGANNEQFF.

The rearrangement joins TRBV10-1 to TRBJ2-2; tentatively, D is TRBD1 (5 bases). Looked up from germline, CDR1 is WNHNN and CDR2 is SYGVQD (reference sequence). V gave up 2 bases and J gave up 1 base, with 8 bases separating them. The CDR3 extends over 15 amino acids. The CDR3, as DNA: TGCGCCAGCAGTGAGGTAACAGGGAACACCGGGGAGCTGTTTTTT. Protein sequence: CASSEVTGNTGELFF.

The rearrangement links TRBV7-8 to TRBJ1-4; perhaps TRBD1 as D (5 bases). This CDR3 has 15 residues. The germline V gene has CDR1 SGHVS and CDR2 FQNEAQ. V lost 1 base and J lost 7, with 13 bases in between. The CDR3 here is CASSLGGTSGEKLFF. The CDR3 nucleotides read TGTGCCAGCAGCTTAGGCGGGACGTCTGGTGAAAAACTGTTTTTT.

The genes are TRBV6-1 and TRBJ2-3; 9 bases are a match to TRBD2. Germline V gene data show CDR1 as MNHNS and CDR2 as SASEGT. V lost 2 bases to trimming and J lost 6 bases; unmatched junction nucleotides: 3. The CDR3 has 14 residues. Written as DNA, the CDR3 is TGTGCCAGCAGTGAACTAGCGGGGCCGGATACGCAGTATTTT. This translates into CASSELAGPDTQYF.

The chain links TRBV5-4 to TRBJ2-2; 13 bases align to TRBD2. Per the germline V gene, CDR1 is SGHNT and CDR2 is YYREEE (reference sequence). V was pared by 5 bases and J by 6 bases, with 4 bases of the junction left unmatched. The CDR3 is made up of 15 amino acids. The CDR3: CASRTSGRTAGELFF. Here the CDR3 DNA reads TGTGCCAGCAGGACTAGCGGGAGGACGGCCGGGGAGCTGTTTTTT.